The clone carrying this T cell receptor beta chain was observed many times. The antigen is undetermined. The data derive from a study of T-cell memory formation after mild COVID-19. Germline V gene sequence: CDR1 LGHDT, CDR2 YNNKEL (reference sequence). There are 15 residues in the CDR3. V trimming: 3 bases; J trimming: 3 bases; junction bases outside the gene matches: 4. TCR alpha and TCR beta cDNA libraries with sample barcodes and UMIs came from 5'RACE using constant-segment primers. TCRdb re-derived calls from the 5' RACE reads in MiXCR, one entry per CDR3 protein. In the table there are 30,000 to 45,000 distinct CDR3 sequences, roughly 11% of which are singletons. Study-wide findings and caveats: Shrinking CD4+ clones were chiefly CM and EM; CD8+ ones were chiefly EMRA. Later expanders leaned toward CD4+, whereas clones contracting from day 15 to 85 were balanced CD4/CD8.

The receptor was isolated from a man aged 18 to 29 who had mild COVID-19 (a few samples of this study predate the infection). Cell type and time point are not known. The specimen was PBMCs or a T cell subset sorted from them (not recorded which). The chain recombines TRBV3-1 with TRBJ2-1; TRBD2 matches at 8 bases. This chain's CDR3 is CASSQFTSGYNEQFF. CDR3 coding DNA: TGTGCCAGCAGCCAGTTCACTAGCGGCTACAATGAGCAGTTCTTC.